This T cell receptor (beta chain) is drawn from a study of blood T cell repertoires in COVID-19 (dated by TCRdb to the early 2020s). In terms of the full investigation: Samples covering the acute and convalescent phases of COVID-19 were provided by collaborators in the United States, Italy and Spain. The material from the prospective study consisted of cDNA or gDNA derived from T cells, B-cell-depleted T cells, or PBMCs. The dataset comprised deeply sampled blood TCRbeta repertoires from subjects exposed to, actively infected with, or recovered from COVID-19. The repertoires were released in a freely available public database intended as a resource for research on the immune response to SARS-CoV-2. Samples were obtained from the ongoing ImmuneRACE study (first 160 participants) and from some 1,300 subjects provided by 6 global collaborators. The sample metadata nearly always contained a de-identified subject ID, COVID-19 status, age in years and sex. HLA class I and class II types, where available, came from metadata supplied by the sample provider rather than from assay-based typing.

Enrolling through a virtual design, the prospective study's participants ranged in age from roughly 18 to 100 years and lived across approximately 25 United States geographic areas. In the prospective study, cohorts were assigned on the basis of participant-reported clinical history obtained from a screening survey and a study questionnaire. Recovered participants in ImmuneRACE Cohort 3 were defined as having two consecutive negative NP/OP PCR tests, clearance from a healthcare professional, or resolution of symptoms. In the prospective study, mobile phlebotomists collected whole blood, serum and a nasopharyngeal or oropharyngeal swab from each participant. Over an approximately 2-month period, participants in the prospective study had the option of providing additional blood draws and questionnaires. Prospective study blood samples were shipped either frozen or at room temperature before DNA extraction.

TCRbeta CDR3 regions were amplified from genomic DNA using the immunoSEQ Assay, a bias-controlled multiplex PCR. The published analysis was carried out like this. The number of nucleated cells in each sample was estimated by amplification of reference gene primers within the assay. To quantify the absolute abundance of each unique TCRbeta CDR3 rearrangement, sequence reads were collapsed and filtered. For each sample, productive Simpson clonality was calculated as the square root of Simpson's diversity index across productive rearrangements. The table comes from immuneACCESS by way of TCRdb, which keeps in-frame sequences with V and J called. Part of the clones is missing from these tables; in studies checked, under half for an unresolved V gene and the rest for unknown reasons. V and J calls and clone size are as listed in that table; D and trimming were resolved from the DNA. Recorded for this sample are 360,000 or so clones; 83% of them occurred a single time. Jointly, the top ten make up 5% to 6% of the sample.

Sequences GTSNPN (CDR1) and SVGIG (CDR2) are obtained from the germline V gene (reference sequence). Between the V and J ends, shortened by 2 bases and 1 base respectively, the junction contains 5 bases. The cysteine opens and the phenylalanine closes a CDR3 of 12 amino acids. Of the read, only the CDR3 DNA is kept; its 36 bases are in frame from base 1. Results and caveats for the whole study, not just this receptor: The amount of clinical and demographic metadata varied by source and participant and was provided uncurated.

The table lists this clone with a count of one. Its antigen specificity is not known. The record has no base qualities; no much larger clone is one base away. This TCR derives from a woman in her forties or fifties who had recovered from COVID-19. The chain joins TRBV30 to TRBJ2-5, with the D segment identity uncertain. Sequencing input: PBMCs or T cells enriched from blood (not recorded which). The sequenced DNA: TGTGCCTGGAGTAACACCCAAGAGACCCAGTACTTC. Translated, this gives CAWSNTQETQYF.